This TCR beta chain was captured in a study of Tregs in tolerant kidney transplant recipients. Repertoires were generated with immunoSEQ multiplex PCR, while TCRdb's copy carries only in-frame clones and drops some. The sample lists about 88,000 clones, approximately 92% occurring once. The V and J ends lost 2 bases and 4 bases, in that order; junction bases with no gene match: 4. The V gene's germline CDR1 is LGHNA and CDR2 YNFKEQ. The CDR3 runs to 16 residues. CD4+CD25+CD127- Tregs, CD4+CD25- non-Tregs, CD4 and CD8 cells were sorted. Sequencing was performed on CD8+ T cells from blood. This rearrangement joins TRBV4-2 to TRBJ2-2, with 10 positions matching TRBD2. The source is a human donor in good health. For the CDR3, the DNA is TGTGCCAGCAGCCAACTAGCGGGAGTAGGCACCGGGGAGCTGTTTTTT. It translates to CASSQLAGVGTGELFF.